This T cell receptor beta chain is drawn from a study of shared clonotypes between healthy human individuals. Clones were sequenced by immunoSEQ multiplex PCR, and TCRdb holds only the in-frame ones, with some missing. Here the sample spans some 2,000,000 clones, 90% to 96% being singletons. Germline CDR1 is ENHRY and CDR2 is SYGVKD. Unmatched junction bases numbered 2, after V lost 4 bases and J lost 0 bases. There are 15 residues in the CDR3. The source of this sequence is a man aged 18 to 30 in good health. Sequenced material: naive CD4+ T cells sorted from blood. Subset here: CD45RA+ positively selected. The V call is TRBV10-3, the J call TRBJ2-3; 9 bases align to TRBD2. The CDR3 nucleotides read TGTGCCATCAGTGCGCTAGCGGGGAGCACAGATACGCAGTATTTT. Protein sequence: CAISALAGSTDTQYF.